Shown below are 4 T cell receptor beta chains from a single sample sequenced in a study of T cell responses to AZD1222 COVID-19 vaccine. Using immunoSEQ multiplex PCR, the repertoire was profiled, and TCRdb retains in-frame clones only, with some absent. The sample shows 98,000 or so clones, around 85% of them seen only once. The sample in question was peripheral blood, obtained 28 days after the second AZD1222 dose. All receptors come from an adult who received the AZD1222 COVID-19 vaccine.

This chain joins TRBV29-1 and TRBJ1-1, with D uncertain. The CDR3 covers 13 residues. V lost 4 bases and J lost 6, with 15 bases in between. Germline CDR1 reads SQVTM; CDR2 reads ANQGSEA. Here the CDR3 reads CSVALKLSAEAFF. CDR3 DNA: TGCAGCGTTGCCCTGAAATTGTCCGCTGAAGCTTTCTTT.

This sequence joins TRBV4-1 and TRBJ2-1, with 7 bases aligning to TRBD1. Germline values: CDR1 MGHRA, CDR2 YSYEKL. The trim removed 3 bases at V and 5 bases at J, leaving 10 bases unmatched. The CDR3 consists of 16 residues. The CDR3 spells CASSHEPPGGNNEQFF. The CDR3 DNA follows: TGCGCCAGCAGCCATGAGCCTCCAGGGGGTAACAATGAGCAGTTCTTC.

This clone occurred once. V is TRBV11-2 and J is TRBJ2-1; TRBD2 might be the D (6 bases). The CDR3 loop spans 16 amino acids. The V and J ends lost 2 bases and 0 bases respectively, with 11 bases between them. Germline CDR1 and CDR2: SGHAT and FQNNGV. CDR3 coding DNA: TGTGCCAGCAGCTTACGGCTCGGGGGCTCCTACAATGAGCAGTTCTTC. It codes for CASSLRLGGSYNEQFF. The variable domain in full, with the rest retrieved from reference TRBV11-2 and TRBJ2-1, is EAGVAQSPRYKIIEKRQSVAFWCNPISGHATLYWYQQILGQGPKLLIQFQNNGVVDDSQLPKDRFSAERLKGVDSTLKIQPAKLEDSAVYLCASSLRLGGSYNEQFFGPGTRLTVL.

The chain combines TRBV4-2 with TRBJ2-7; perhaps D is TRBD1 or TRBD2 (5 bases each). Trimming took 0 bases from V and 3 from J, leaving 12 bases between them. The CDR3 length is 15 residues. Per germline, CDR1 LGHNA and CDR2 YNFKEQ. CDR3 amino acids: CASSQDSGGVYEQYF. The CDR3 DNA reads TGTGCCAGCAGCCAAGATAGTGGGGGAGTCTACGAGCAGTACTTC.